This TCR beta chain was identified in a study of shared clonotypes between healthy human individuals (dated by TCRdb to between 2020 and 2021). Regarding the research as a whole: The cohort comprised a couple of women and a few men aged 18 to 49 years. For each donor, CD4 naive and CD4 memory were each given three plates, CD8 naive was given two plates, and CD8 memory was given one plate. To estimate repertoire size and how much clonotype sharing occurs between individuals, the study deeply sequenced the blood TCR repertoires of about five healthy adults. Different laboratories and diverse techniques were used to prepare libraries and sequence TCR repertoires, to increase sequencing depth and limit assay-specific biases. Each donor's leukapheresis produced roughly between about 0.8 and 8.9 billion PBMCs.

From its cysteine to its phenylalanine, the CDR3 spans 13 amino acids. The sequence is cut down to CDR3 DNA, 39 bases in frame from base 1. V loses 0 bases, J loses 10 bases, and the germline ends lie 10 bases apart. From a lookup of the germline V gene (reference sequence), CDR1 and CDR2 are SGHNT and YYREEE. The paper as a whole reports these results and caveats: Because the study included a small number of donors, the genetic and exposure-history diversity represented was limited. Naive subsets generally had larger estimated clonotype richness than memory subsets did. Clonotypes shared by all four sorted-subset donors showed higher generation probabilities than non-shared clonotypes. Pairwise subsampling led to the expectation that sequencing depth would affect the degree of clonotype sharing among donors. Rarefaction of sorted-subset datasets indicated incomplete sequencing despite the large sequencing depth. Across four donors, approximately 5% of naive CD4, 3.5% of naive CD8, about 2.3% of memory CD4, and over 0.35% of memory CD8 clonotypes were shared. Sampling was restricted to blood, and TCR repertoires in tissues likely differ from the TCR repertoires found in blood.

To note about this clone: It has no known antigen specificity. Base qualities are missing; no much larger clone stands one base away.

The donors were healthy, HIV-negative adults with no recently reported acute infections or vaccinations. All donors were Caucasian adults living in Nashville, Tennessee, USA. Magnetic negative selection was used to enrich CD4+ T cells, after which naive cells were positively selected on CD45RA and the negative fraction became the memory subset. After blood collection by leukapheresis, PBMCs were isolated using Ficoll-Histopaque density gradient centrifugation and then cryopreserved in the vapor phase of liquid nitrogen. Analytical flow cytometry was used to check the purity and quantity of every magnetically sorted T cell population. Each sorted fraction had its genomic DNA isolated and then quantified by UV absorbance on a Nanodrop 2000c. Using the deep immunoSEQ assay, multiplex PCR amplified TCR CDR3 regions from genomic DNA. For each cell subset, the extracted genomic DNA was distributed evenly across all wells of several immunoSEQ 96-well plates, and each plate served as one replicate. For sorted subsets, around 0.2 ug of genomic DNA, equivalent to some 30,000 T cell genomes, went into each replicate PCR. Purified libraries were quantified with a Qubit 3.0 fluorometer, sized on a Bioanalyzer 2100, and re-quantified with the KAPA Library Quantification kit. Each immunoSEQ 96-well plate was sequenced on its own single-read 150-cycle Illumina NextSeq 550 flow cell. The paper's data handling went like this. The immunoSEQ output contained only junctional sequences without quality scores, so filtering could not match that applied to full-length reads. Sequences were annotated with PyIR, a Python wrapper for IgBLAST v1.9, using IMGT germline references to assign V/J genes and CDR3. Reads were filtered out if the reads had weak V/J assignments (E-value above 1e-6), no CDR3, stop codons, out-of-frame junctions, or ambiguous translated residues. V3J clonotypes were defined by identical inferred V gene, J gene, and CDR3 amino acid sequence. Percentage overlap between repertoires was computed as shared unique clonotypes divided by the size of the smaller repertoire. Repertoire richness was assessed with RTK rarefaction, the Chao1 estimator, and Recon v2.1 estimates of unobserved clonotypes. For all TCRbeta clonotypes obtained by the gDNA method from several donors, generation probabilities were computed with OLGA. Entries here come from immuneACCESS through TCRdb and include only in-frame sequences with V and J called. Some clones fail to appear in such tables; in the studies checked, an unresolved V gene covers under half of the shortfall, and the cause of the remainder is unknown. D and trimming come from the DNA, and the V and J calls and clone size come from that table. The sample has fewer than 400,000 clones on record, around two thirds of them singletons. 10% of the sample belongs to the ten largest clones.

The sequence derives from a man aged 25-45 years in good health. The chain was built from TRBV5-4 and TRBJ2-2, with no confidently assigned D gene. Source material: memory CD4+ T cells sorted from blood. The cell subset or site label of this sample denotes: CD45RA-negative fraction. The CDR3 here reads CASSLASAVELFF. DNA sequence: TGTGCCAGCAGCTTGGCCAGTGCTGTGGAGCTGTTTTTT.